Presented here are 23 T cell receptor beta chains from one specimen sequenced in a study of PD-L1 blockade in urothelial cancer. Using immunoSEQ multiplex PCR, the repertoire was profiled, and TCRdb retains in-frame clones only, with some absent. This table holds 90,000 or so clones, around 90% found once. Time point: pretreatment peripheral blood. The sequences come from PBMCs, collected around atezolizumab (anti-PD-L1) treatment. These receptors came from a man between 60 and 70 years old with urothelial cancer.

The V and J genes are TRBV28 and TRBJ1-1; the D is unclear. Per germline, CDR1 MDHEN and CDR2 SYDVKM. There are 12 residues in the CDR3. CDR3 coding DNA: TGTGAGTGGATTTCGGGGTGTACTGAAGCTTTCTTT. Translation gives CEWISGCTEAFF.

The chain has TRBV4-3 and TRBJ1-1, with no clear D. The germline gives CDR1 LGHNA, CDR2 YSLEER. The CDR3 spans 13 residues. Trimming shortened V by 3 bases and J by 4 bases, and 9 bases separated the two germline ends. DNA for the CDR3: TGCGCCAGCAGCCACGACTTATTCACTGAAGCTTTCTTT. Translated: CASSHDLFTEAFF.

V and J are TRBV10-1 and TRBJ2-3; 10 bases align to TRBD1. The CDR3 is made up of 14 amino acids. From germline, CDR1 is WNHNN and CDR2 SYGVQD (reference sequence). Unmatched junction bases numbered 3, after V lost 5 bases and J lost 4 bases. The CDR3 DNA sequence: TGCGCCAGCAGTTCGGGACAGGGGCCAGATACGCAGTATTTT. Amino acid sequence: CASSSGQGPDTQYF.

In its sample, this clone was seen once. The rearrangement uses TRBV4-3 and TRBJ1-6, with D unresolved. This CDR3 contains 14 residues. CDR1 LGHNA and CDR2 YSLEER come from the germline V gene. With 5 bases removed from V and 10 bases from J, the gap between germline ends came to 15 bases. Here the CDR3 reads CASSSRFGESPLHF. The DNA of the CDR3 is TGCGCCAGCAGCTCCCGCTTTGGAGAATCACCCCTCCACTTT.

The chain has TRBV2 and TRBJ2-1; 9 bases are a match to TRBD1. CDR3 size: 13 residues. The ends lost 10 bases at V and 7 bases at J; junction bases unmatched: 8. Germline V CDR1 and CDR2: SNHLY, FYNNEI. The CDR3 region has the DNA TGTGCCATCCACAGGGGGCCGCGTAATGAGCAGTTCTTC. As protein: CAIHRGPRNEQFF.

The chain links TRBV10-3 to TRBJ2-5; D unclear. Trimming removed 10 bases at V and 1 base at J, with 10 bases between. The germline V gene encodes CDR1 ENHRY and CDR2 SYGVKD. The CDR3 is made up of 12 amino acids. The CDR3 DNA reads TGTGCCACCGCCGTCGGCCAAGAGACCCAGTACTTC. Translation: CATAVGQETQYF.

The chain employs TRBV5-1 and TRBJ2-1; the match to TRBD2 covers 10 bases. CDR3 length equals 18 residues. CDR1 is SGHRS and CDR2 is YFSETQ in the germline V gene. The junction had 10 bases not matched to a gene; V was cut back by 0 bases and J by 4 bases. The CDR3 DNA follows: TGCGCCAGCAGCTTGGGGTTGCGGGGACTAGCGAGTTACAATGAGCAGTTCTTC. Its protein product is CASSLGLRGLASYNEQFF.

This chain uses TRBV15 with TRBJ2-3; no clear D. Germline V gives CDR1 LNHNV, CDR2 YYDKDF (reference sequence). The CDR3 spans 13 residues. V shed 8 bases and J shed 4 bases, with 13 bases lying between them. The CDR3 DNA reads TGTGCCACCCGACTTCCAGCCTCAGATACGCAGTATTTT. This encodes CATRLPASDTQYF.

The J gene is TRBJ2-7, the V gene TRBV27, with D possibly TRBD2 on 6 matching bases. CDR3 length equals 14 residues. Germline V gene lookup returns CDR1 MNHEY and CDR2 SMNVEV (reference sequence). V lost 2 bases, J lost 3 bases, and 11 bases lay in between. The CDR3 DNA reads TGTGCCAGCAGTTTAAAGGGGACTGGCTACGAGCAGTACTTC. It yields the protein CASSLKGTGYEQYF.

The chain recombines TRBV28 with TRBJ2-1, with TRBD2 as a possible D gene (5 bases). The V end lost 6 bases, the J end lost 10 bases, and 13 bases lay between the germline ends. Per germline, CDR1 MDHEN and CDR2 SYDVKM. The CDR3 runs 12 residues. As DNA, the CDR3 is TGTGCCAGCAGCCCGAGGTGGGAGGAGCAGTTCTTC. Translating it yields CASSPRWEEQFF.

This chain links TRBV4-2 with TRBJ2-2; TRBD2 agrees at 12 bases. V trimming: 2 bases; J trimming: 5 bases; junction bases outside the gene matches: 6. There are 17 residues in the CDR3. Germline values: CDR1 LGHNA, CDR2 YNFKEQ. The chain's CDR3 is CASSQPSGGARTGELFF. CDR3 in DNA: TGTGCCAGCAGCCAACCTAGCGGGGGGGCGCGGACCGGGGAGCTGTTTTTT.

This sequence joins TRBV15 and TRBJ1-3; D perhaps matches TRBD1 (5 bases). The germline CDR1 and CDR2 sequences are LNHNV and YYDKDF (reference sequence). V was cut by 5 bases and J by 4 bases, with 18 bases left in between. The CDR3 totals 16 residues. The CDR3 protein is CATSQQGIGLGNTIYF. CDR3 coding DNA: TGTGCCACCAGCCAGCAGGGAATAGGGCTCGGAAACACCATATATTTT.

Only one count was recorded for this clone. The chain joins TRBV30 to TRBJ1-5, with unresolved D. This CDR3 comprises 12 residues. Trimming left V 7 bases short and J 9 bases short, with 16 bases between. Germline loops: CDR1 GTSNPN, CDR2 SVGIG (reference sequence). CDR3 loop: CAFGEREGPQHF. In DNA form, the CDR3 reads TGTGCCTTCGGGGAGCGAGAAGGGCCCCAGCATTTT.

The gene calls are TRBV9 and TRBJ1-2; 8 positions match TRBD1. CDR3 length: 16 amino acids. Germline V gene lookup returns CDR1 SGDLS and CDR2 YYNGEE. The junction had 11 bases not matched to a gene; V was cut back by 0 bases and J by 7 bases. CDR3 residues: CASSVEGQGALFGYTF. CDR3 coding DNA: TGTGCCAGCAGCGTAGAGGGGCAGGGGGCCTTGTTTGGCTACACCTTC.

The chain links TRBV5-1 to TRBJ2-1; 12 bases are a match to TRBD2. The CDR3 runs 16 residues. Germline loops: CDR1 SGHRS, CDR2 YFSETQ. The V and J ends lost 3 bases and 4 bases, in that order; junction bases with no gene match: 5. The DNA of the CDR3 is TGCGCCAGCAGCTCCGGACTAGCGGGAAGATACAATGAGCAGTTCTTC. This sequence encodes CASSSGLAGRYNEQFF.

This clone was detected a few times. J is TRBJ1-2 and V is TRBV2, with a possible D match to TRBD1 (6 bases). This CDR3 has 13 residues. The V end lost 2 bases, the J end lost 7 bases, and 11 bases lay between the germline ends. Per germline, CDR1 SNHLY and CDR2 FYNNEI. The CDR3 region has the DNA TGTGCCAGCAGTGAAAACAGGGTGTTTGGCTACACCTTC. This translates into CASSENRVFGYTF. Together with reference TRBV2 and TRBJ1-2, the CDR3 gives the full variable domain: EPEVTQTPSHQVTQMGQEVILRCVPISNHLYFYWYRQILGQKVEFLVSFYNNEISEKSEIFDDQFSVERPDGSNFTLKIRSTKLEDSAMYFCASSENRVFGYTFGSGTRLTVV.

The chain combines TRBV5-4 with TRBJ1-2; a weak D match, TRBD1 (5 bases). Trimming left V 2 bases short and J 1 base short, with 12 bases between. The germline V gene has CDR1 SGHNT and CDR2 YYREEE (reference sequence). The CDR3 has 15 residues. The CDR3 DNA reads TGTGCCAGCAGCTTCCGGGGGGAAGGTAACTATGGCTACACCTTC. As protein: CASSFRGEGNYGYTF.

The chain has TRBV4-2 and TRBJ1-1, with 8 bases aligning to TRBD1. The germline gives CDR1 LGHNA, CDR2 YNFKEQ. Trimming cost V 5 bases and J 2 bases; bases outside gene matches: 13. The CDR3 totals 17 residues. The CDR3 spells CASSRQMRQGPNTEAFF. The CDR3 DNA is TGTGCCAGCAGCAGACAAATGAGACAGGGGCCAAACACTGAAGCTTTCTTT.

The gene calls are TRBV25-1 and TRBJ2-3, with D possibly TRBD1 on 6 matching bases. This CDR3 has 15 amino acids. The germline V and J ends were trimmed by 3 bases and 4 bases, with 14 bases remaining between them. Germline V CDR1 and CDR2: MGHDK, SYGVNS. The CDR3 here is CASSDYRDTADTQYF. In DNA form, the CDR3 reads TGTGCCAGCAGTGACTACAGGGATACGGCAGATACGCAGTATTTT.

This chain links TRBV5-1 with TRBJ1-1, with D possibly matching TRBD1 (6 bases). Trimming removed 2 bases from V and 2 bases from J, with 16 bases in between. The CDR3 covers 16 residues. Germline V gives CDR1 SGHRS, CDR2 YFSETQ. For the CDR3, the DNA is TGCGCCAGCAGCTTTGCTAAGACAGGTGGTAACACTGAAGCTTTCTTT. The encoded protein is CASSFAKTGGNTEAFF.

This clone appeared once. V is TRBV19 and J is TRBJ1-2; 7 bases agree with TRBD1. With 2 bases clipped from V and 6 bases from J, the junction kept 6 bases outside the gene matches. This CDR3 region has 14 residues. Per the germline V gene, CDR1 is LNHDA and CDR2 is SQIVND (reference sequence). The CDR3 region has the DNA TGTGCCAGTAGTATACGGTGGGACAGTCATGGCTACACCTTC. Translation gives CASSIRWDSHGYTF.

The chain recombines TRBV30 with TRBJ1-3; D perhaps matches TRBD1 (6 bases). Trimming left V 0 bases short and J 0 bases short, with 12 bases between. This CDR3 region has 16 residues. Germline V gene sequence: CDR1 GTSNPN, CDR2 SVGIG (reference sequence). DNA for the CDR3: TGTGCCTGGAGTGTACCCGGGACACTCTCTGGAAACACCATATATTTT. It codes for CAWSVPGTLSGNTIYF.

The V call is TRBV4-2, the J call TRBJ2-3; 7 bases match TRBD2. This CDR3 has 16 residues. Germline V lookup: CDR1 LGHNA, CDR2 YNFKEQ. The V segment lost 0 bases and the J segment 0 bases; nucleotides outside the gene matches: 3. CDR3 sequence (DNA): TGTGCCAGCAGCCAAGAGGGACTACATAGCACAGATACGCAGTATTTT. It specifies CASSQEGLHSTDTQYF.